These 6 T cell receptor beta chains share one sample of origin, sequenced in a study of shared clonotypes between healthy human individuals. Sequencing was performed with immunoSEQ multiplex PCR; in TCRdb, only in-frame clones are kept and a portion is missing. The sample contains approximately 2,300,000 clones, 85% to 95% of which appear only once. The source material was naive CD4+ T cells from PBMCs. Subset here: CD45RA+ positively selected. The receptors were sampled from a man aged 18 to 30 in good health. Some clones in this sample may be carry-over from other donors' samples.

The V gene is TRBV12-2, the J gene TRBJ2-7; TRBD2, the D gene given by the table, was not confirmed from the DNA. TRBV12-2 constitutes a pseudogene. The CDR3 has 12 amino acids. For the CDR3, the DNA is TGTGCAAGTCGCCCGGGGGCCTACGAGCAGTACTTC. Translating it yields CASRPGAYEQYF.

This clone was detected once. The CDR3 is CASSPAQSYGYTF. CDR3 bases: TGTGCCAGCAGCCCTGCACAGTCCTATGGCTACACCTTC. The rearrangement joins TRBV7-9 to TRBJ1-2; no firm D call. V was cut by 5 bases and J by 4 bases, with 11 bases left in between. CDR1 and CDR2 from the germline V gene are SEHNR and FQNEAQ (reference sequence). The CDR3 loop spans 13 amino acids.

V usage is TRBV2 and J usage is TRBJ2-5, with 7 bases that match TRBD1. This CDR3 is 13 amino acids long. Unmatched junction bases numbered 7, after V lost 5 bases and J lost 7 bases. CDR1 SNHLY and CDR2 FYNNEI come from the germline V gene. CDR3 nucleotide sequence: TGTGCCAGCAGTTCGACAGGGAAGACGACCCAGTACTTC. Translated: CASSSTGKTTQYF.

V is TRBV7-3 and J is TRBJ2-3; D may be TRBD2 (6 bases). V was clipped by 5 bases and J by 4 bases, with 13 bases between them. The CDR3 runs 14 residues. Germline V gene data show CDR1 as SGHTA and CDR2 as FQGTGA. In nucleotides, the CDR3 is TGTGCCAGCAGCCCCCTGGCTAGCGCAGATACGCAGTATTTT. This sequence encodes CASSPLASADTQYF. The full variable domain, with the rest looked up from reference TRBV7-3 and TRBJ2-3, is GAGVSQTPSNKVTEKGKYVELRCDPISGHTALYWYRQSLGQGPEFLIYFQGTGAADDSGLPNDRFFAVRPEGSVSTLKIQRTERGDSAVYLCASSPLASADTQYFGPGTRLTVL.

This rearrangement joins TRBV6-6 to TRBJ1-2; D call uncertain. The CDR3 is made up of 13 amino acids. Germline V CDR1 and CDR2: MNHNY, SVGAGI (reference sequence). V was trimmed by 5 bases and J by 7 bases, leaving 14 bases between them. DNA of the CDR3: TGTGCCAGCAGTCCACCCGGCGGTCTTGGCTACACCTTC. Translating gives CASSPPGGLGYTF.

This rearrangement joins TRBV5-1 to TRBJ2-5, with D possibly TRBD2 on 5 matching bases. The CDR3 is made up of 18 amino acids. In germline, CDR1 is SGHRS, CDR2 YFSETQ. The V end was cut by 0 bases, the J end by 0 bases, with 18 bases between. The CDR3 reads CASSLGAGGRVYQETQYF. For the CDR3, the DNA is TGCGCCAGCAGCTTGGGGGCCGGAGGAAGGGTATACCAAGAGACCCAGTACTTC.